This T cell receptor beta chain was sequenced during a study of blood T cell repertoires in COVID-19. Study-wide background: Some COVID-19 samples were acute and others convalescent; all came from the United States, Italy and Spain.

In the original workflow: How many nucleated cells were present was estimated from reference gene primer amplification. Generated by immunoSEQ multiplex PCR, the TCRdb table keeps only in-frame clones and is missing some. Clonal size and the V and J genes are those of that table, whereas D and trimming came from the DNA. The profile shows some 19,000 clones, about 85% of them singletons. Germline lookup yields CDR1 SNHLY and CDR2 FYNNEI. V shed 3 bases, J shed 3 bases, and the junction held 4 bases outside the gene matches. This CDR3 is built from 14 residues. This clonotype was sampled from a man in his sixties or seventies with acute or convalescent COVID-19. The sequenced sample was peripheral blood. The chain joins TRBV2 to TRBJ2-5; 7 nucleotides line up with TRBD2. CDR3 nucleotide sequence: TGTGCCAGCAGTGAGAGACTAGCAGAAGAGACCCAGTACTTC. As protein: CASSERLAEETQYF.